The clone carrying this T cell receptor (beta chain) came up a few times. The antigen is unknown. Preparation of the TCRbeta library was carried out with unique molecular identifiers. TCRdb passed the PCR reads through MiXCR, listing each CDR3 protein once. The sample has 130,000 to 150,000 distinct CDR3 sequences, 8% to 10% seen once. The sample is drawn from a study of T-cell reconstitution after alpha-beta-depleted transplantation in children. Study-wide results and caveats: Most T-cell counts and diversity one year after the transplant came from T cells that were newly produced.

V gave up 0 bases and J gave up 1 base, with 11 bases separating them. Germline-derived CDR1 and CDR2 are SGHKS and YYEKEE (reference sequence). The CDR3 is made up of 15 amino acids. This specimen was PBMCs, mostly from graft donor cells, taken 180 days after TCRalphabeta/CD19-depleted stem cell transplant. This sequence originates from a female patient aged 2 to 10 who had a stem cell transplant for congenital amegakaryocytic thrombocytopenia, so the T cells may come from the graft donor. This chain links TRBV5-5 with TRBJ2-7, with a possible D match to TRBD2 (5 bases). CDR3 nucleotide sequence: TGTGCCAGCAGCTTGGGTCCTAGCTTTTCCTACGAGCAGTACTTC. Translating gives CASSLGPSFSYEQYF.